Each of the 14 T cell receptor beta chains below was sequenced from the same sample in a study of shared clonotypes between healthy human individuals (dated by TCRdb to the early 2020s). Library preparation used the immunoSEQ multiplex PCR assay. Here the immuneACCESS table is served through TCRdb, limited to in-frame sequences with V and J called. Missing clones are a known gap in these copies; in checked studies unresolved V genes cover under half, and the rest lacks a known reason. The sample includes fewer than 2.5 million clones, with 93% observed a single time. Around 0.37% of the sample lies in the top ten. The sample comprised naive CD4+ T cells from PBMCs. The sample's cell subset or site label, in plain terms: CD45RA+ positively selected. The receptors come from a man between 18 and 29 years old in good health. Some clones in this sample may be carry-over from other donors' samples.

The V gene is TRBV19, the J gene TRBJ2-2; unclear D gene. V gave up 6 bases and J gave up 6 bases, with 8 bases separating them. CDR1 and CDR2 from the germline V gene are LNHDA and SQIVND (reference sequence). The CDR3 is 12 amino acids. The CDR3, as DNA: TGTGCCAGTAGGCCCTCGTCCGGGGAGCTGTTTTTT. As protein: CASRPSSGELFF.

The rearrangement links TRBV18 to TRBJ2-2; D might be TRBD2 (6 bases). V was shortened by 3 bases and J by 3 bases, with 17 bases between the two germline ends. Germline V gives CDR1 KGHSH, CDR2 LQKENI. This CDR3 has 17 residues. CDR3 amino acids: CASSPFIGGPDTGELFF. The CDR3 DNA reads TGTGCCAGCTCACCCTTTATTGGAGGGCCCGACACCGGGGAGCTGTTTTTT.

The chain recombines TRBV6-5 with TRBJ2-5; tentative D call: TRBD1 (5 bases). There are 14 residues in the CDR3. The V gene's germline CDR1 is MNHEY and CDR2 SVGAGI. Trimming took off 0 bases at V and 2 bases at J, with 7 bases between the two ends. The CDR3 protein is CASSYSYRQETQYF. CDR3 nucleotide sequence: TGTGCCAGCAGTTACTCGTACAGGCAAGAGACCCAGTACTTC.

CDR3 region: CSAGHISTDTQYF. CDR3 sequence (DNA): TGCAGCGCCGGACACATTAGCACAGATACGCAGTATTTT. The chain couples TRBV29-1 to TRBJ2-3; D may be TRBD1 (5 bases). V lost 7 bases and J lost 0, with 11 bases in between. Germline V gene data show CDR1 as SQVTM and CDR2 as ANQGSEA. The CDR3 consists of 13 residues.

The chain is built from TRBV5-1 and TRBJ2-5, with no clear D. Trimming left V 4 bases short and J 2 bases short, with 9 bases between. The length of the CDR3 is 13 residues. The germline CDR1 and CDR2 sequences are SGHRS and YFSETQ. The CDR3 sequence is CASSPHGQETQYF. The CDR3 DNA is TGCGCCAGCAGCCCACACGGGCAAGAGACCCAGTACTTC.

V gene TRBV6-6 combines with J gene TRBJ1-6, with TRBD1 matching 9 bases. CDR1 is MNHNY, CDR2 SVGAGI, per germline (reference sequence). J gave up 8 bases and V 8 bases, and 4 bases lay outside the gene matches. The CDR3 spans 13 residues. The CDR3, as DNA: TGTGCCAGCGTGGGACAGGGTTATTCACCCCTCCACTTT. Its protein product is CASVGQGYSPLHF.

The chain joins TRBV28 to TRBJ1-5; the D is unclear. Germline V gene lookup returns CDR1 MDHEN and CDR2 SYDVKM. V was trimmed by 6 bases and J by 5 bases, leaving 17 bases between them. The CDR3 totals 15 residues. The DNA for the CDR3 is TGTGCCAGCAGGGAGAACGGCCAACCCCATCAGCCCCAGCATTTT. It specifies CASRENGQPHQPQHF.

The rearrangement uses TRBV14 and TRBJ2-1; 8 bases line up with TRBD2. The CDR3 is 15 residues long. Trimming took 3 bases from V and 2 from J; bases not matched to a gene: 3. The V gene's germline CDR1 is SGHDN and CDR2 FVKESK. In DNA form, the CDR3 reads TGTGCCAGCAGCCATATACTAGCGGCCTACAATGAGCAGTTCTTC. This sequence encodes CASSHILAAYNEQFF. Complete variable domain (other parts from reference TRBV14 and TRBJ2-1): EAGVTQFPSHSVIEKGQTVTLRCDPISGHDNLYWYRRVMGKEIKFLLHFVKESKQDESGMPNNRFLAERTGGTYSTLKVQPAELEDSGVYFCASSHILAAYNEQFFGPGTRLTVL.

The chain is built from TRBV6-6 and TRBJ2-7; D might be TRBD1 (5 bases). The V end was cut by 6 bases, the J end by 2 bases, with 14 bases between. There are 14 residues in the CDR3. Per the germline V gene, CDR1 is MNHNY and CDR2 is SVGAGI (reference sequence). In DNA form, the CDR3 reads TGTGCCAGCAGCTGGGGCCCCAGCGCCTACGAGCAGTACTTC. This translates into CASSWGPSAYEQYF.

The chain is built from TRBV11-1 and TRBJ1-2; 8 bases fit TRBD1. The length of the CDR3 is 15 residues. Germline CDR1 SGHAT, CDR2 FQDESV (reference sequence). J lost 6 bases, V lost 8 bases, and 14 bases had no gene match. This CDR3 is CASGGTGLLRNGYTF. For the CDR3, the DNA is TGTGCCAGCGGAGGGACAGGCCTCCTGAGGAATGGCTACACCTTC.

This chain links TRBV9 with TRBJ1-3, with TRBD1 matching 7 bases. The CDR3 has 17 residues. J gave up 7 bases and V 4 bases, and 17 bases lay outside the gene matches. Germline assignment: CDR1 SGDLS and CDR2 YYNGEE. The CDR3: CASSSWVGQWGGNTIYF. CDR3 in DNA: TGTGCCAGCAGCTCCTGGGTGGGACAGTGGGGCGGGAACACCATATATTTT.

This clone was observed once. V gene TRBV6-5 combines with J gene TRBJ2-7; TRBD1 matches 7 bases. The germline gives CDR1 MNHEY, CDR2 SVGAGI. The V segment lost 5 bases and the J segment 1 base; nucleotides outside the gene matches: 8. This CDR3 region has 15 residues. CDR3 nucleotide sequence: TGTGCCAGCAGTACAATCAACAGGGGTTCCTACGAGCAGTACTTC. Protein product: CASSTINRGSYEQYF.

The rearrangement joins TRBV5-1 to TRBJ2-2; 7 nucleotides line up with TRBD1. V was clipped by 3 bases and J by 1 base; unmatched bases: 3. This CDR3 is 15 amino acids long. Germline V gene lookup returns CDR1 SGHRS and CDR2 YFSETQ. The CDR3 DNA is TGCGCCAGCAGCTGGGACAGCAAGAACACCGGGGAGCTGTTTTTT. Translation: CASSWDSKNTGELFF.

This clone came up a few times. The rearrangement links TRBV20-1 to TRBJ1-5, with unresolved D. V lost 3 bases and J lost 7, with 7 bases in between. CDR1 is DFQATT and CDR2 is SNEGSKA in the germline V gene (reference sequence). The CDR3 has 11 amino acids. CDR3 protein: CSASREQPQHF. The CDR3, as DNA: TGCAGTGCTAGTCGAGAACAGCCCCAGCATTTT.